The rows below give T cell receptor beta chains drawn from one sample of a study of T-cell memory formation after mild COVID-19. A single record per CDR3 protein comes from TCRdb applying MiXCR to the 5' RACE reads. Of about 200,000 distinct CDR3 sequences listed, 7.5% to 10% are singletons. Specimen: PBMCs or a T cell subset sorted from them (not recorded which). All receptors come from a man aged 18 to 29 who had mild COVID-19 (a few samples of this study predate the infection). Cell type and time point are not known. Both conserved end residues are part of each CDR3.

V gene	J gene	CDR3 protein
TRBV30	TRBJ1-1	CAWGTGIKNTEAFF
TRBV12-3/TRBV12-4	TRBJ2-5	CASTTPPGAVETQYF
TRBV4-3	TRBJ2-2	CASSQEQDTNTGELFF
TRBV7-3	TRBJ1-1	CASSSTGDEAFF
TRBV9	TRBJ2-5	CASTPRGGPGGETQYF
TRBV6-2/TRBV6-3	TRBJ1-1	CASSYVRDRGTEAFF
TRBV9	TRBJ2-3	CASSVARGREGTDTQYF
TRBV4-2	TRBJ2-1	CASSRTLQAGGGYNEQFF
TRBV20-1	TRBJ1-6	CSAGSGQGRFNSPLHF
TRBV5-4	TRBJ1-5	CASSRGGDQPQHF
TRBV12-3/TRBV12-4	TRBJ2-5	CASSSWGGAKQETQYF
TRBV12-3/TRBV12-4	TRBJ2-7	CASSGEGVSHEQYF
TRBV2	TRBJ1-2	CASSGPGYGYTF
TRBV11-2	TRBJ2-3	CASSPLRGRDTQYF
TRBV7-2	TRBJ2-3	CASSSPGLASDTQYF
TRBV9	TRBJ2-4	CASSVRPSASAKNIQYF
TRBV4-1	TRBJ2-1	CASSLGLAGGRSEQFF
TRBV10-3	TRBJ1-1	CAISVGDTEAFF
TRBV4-2	TRBJ1-4	CASSQDPGIWEKLFF
TRBV7-9	TRBJ2-2	CASSGQRADTGELFF
TRBV14	TRBJ2-6	CASSGGGSGANVLTF
TRBV6-5	TRBJ1-2	CASVGRPGGYTF
TRBV6-5	TRBJ2-7	CASSYSETGEEQYF
TRBV5-1	TRBJ2-5	CASRAAGGQETQYF
TRBV7-7	TRBJ2-1	CASSPGSGGPSYNEQFF
TRBV7-3	TRBJ1-6	CASSLETGINSPLHF
TRBV4-3	TRBJ1-1	CASSQGGGTAFF
TRBV7-3	TRBJ2-6	CASSLQGPGANVLTF
TRBV7-6	TRBJ2-1	CASSAGTQNEQFF
TRBV5-1	TRBJ2-2	CASSLRFVGPSNTGELFF
TRBV6-2/TRBV6-3	TRBJ2-2	CASSYYRQSLSRGANTGELFF
TRBV5-1	TRBJ1-1	CASSMGPEAFF
TRBV11-2	TRBJ2-3	CASSPPYEVRDTDTQYF
TRBV7-8	TRBJ2-7	CASSLSDQLSPEYF
TRBV7-2	TRBJ1-2	CASSLEPGVGGYTF
TRBV4-3	TRBJ1-5	CASSQDGDQPQHF
TRBV18	TRBJ2-7	CASSPAGTAYEQYF
TRBV4-1	TRBJ2-7	CASSQDPGRDYEQYF
TRBV10-1	TRBJ2-4	CASSEGTHIQYF
TRBV20-1	TRBJ2-7	CSALSLARTGSQQYF
TRBV20-1	TRBJ2-3	CSVPRTSGGFTDTQYF
TRBV5-4	TRBJ2-1	CASSLGSDNEQFF
TRBV12-3/TRBV12-4	TRBJ2-5	CASSNGLQETQYF
TRBV20-1	TRBJ1-1	CSASGVGELKEAFF
TRBV5-6	TRBJ1-2	CASNPGQGTRSYGYTF
TRBV7-2	TRBJ2-7	CASSPDRGYYEQYF
TRBV7-9	TRBJ1-6	CASSRGGGRGGRAPLHF
TRBV5-4	TRBJ2-1	CASSLAGDPYNEQFF
TRBV5-1	TRBJ2-3	CASRDRSPDTQYF
TRBV18	TRBJ2-1	CASSPPLLGTRSEQFF
TRBV7-2	TRBJ1-2	CASSLRGAGYGYTF
TRBV12-3/TRBV12-4	TRBJ1-2	CASSSRGPYGYTF
TRBV20-1	TRBJ2-7	CSAREGSRYEQYF
TRBV7-8	TRBJ2-4	CASSLGAKNIQYF
TRBV29-1	TRBJ2-5	CSAQRAATGTQYF
TRBV7-2	TRBJ2-3	CASSLNGGAGTDTQYF
TRBV6-6	TRBJ2-1	CASSYSTNYNEQFF